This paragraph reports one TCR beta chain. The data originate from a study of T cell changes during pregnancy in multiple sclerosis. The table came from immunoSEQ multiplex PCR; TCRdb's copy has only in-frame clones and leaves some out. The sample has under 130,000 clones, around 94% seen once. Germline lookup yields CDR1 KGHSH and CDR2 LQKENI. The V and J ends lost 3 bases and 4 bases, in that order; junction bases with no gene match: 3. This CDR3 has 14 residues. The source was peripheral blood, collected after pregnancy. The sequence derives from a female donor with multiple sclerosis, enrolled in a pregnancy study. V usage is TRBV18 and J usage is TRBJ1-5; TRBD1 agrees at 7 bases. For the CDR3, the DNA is TGTGCCAGCTCACCCGGGACAGATAATCAGCCCCAGCATTTT. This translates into CASSPGTDNQPQHF.